Sequencing of this T cell receptor (beta chain) was carried out in a study of T cell changes during pregnancy in multiple sclerosis. The method was immunoSEQ multiplex PCR; TCRdb's version includes in-frame clones alone and lacks a portion of them. The table includes 40,000 or so clones, about nine tenths detected once. CDR1 is SEHNR and CDR2 is FQNEAQ in the germline V gene (reference sequence). V lost 0 bases and J lost 3; bases outside the gene matches: 16. CDR3 length equals 19 residues. This sequence joins TRBV7-9 and TRBJ2-7, with 8 bases aligning to TRBD2. The input for sequencing was CD4+ T cells from peripheral blood mononuclear cells, taken in the third trimester of pregnancy. This sequence originates from a female donor in good health, enrolled as a control in a pregnancy study. In DNA, the CDR3 is TGTGCCAGCAGCTTAGCGCCCCCGGGACTAGACAATCGGCACTACGAGCAGTACTTC. Translating it yields CASSLAPPGLDNRHYEQYF.